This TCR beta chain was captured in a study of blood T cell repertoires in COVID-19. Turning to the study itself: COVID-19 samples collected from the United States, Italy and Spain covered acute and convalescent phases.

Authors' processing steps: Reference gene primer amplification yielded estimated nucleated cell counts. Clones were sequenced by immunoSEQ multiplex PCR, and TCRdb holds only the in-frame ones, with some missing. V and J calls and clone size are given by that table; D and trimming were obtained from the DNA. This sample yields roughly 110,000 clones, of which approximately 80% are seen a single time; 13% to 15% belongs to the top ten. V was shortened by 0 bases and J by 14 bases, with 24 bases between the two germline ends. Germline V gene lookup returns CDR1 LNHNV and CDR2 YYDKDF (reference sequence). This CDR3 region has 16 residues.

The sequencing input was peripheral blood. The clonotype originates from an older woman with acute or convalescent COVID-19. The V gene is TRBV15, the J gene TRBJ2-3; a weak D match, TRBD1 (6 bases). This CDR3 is CATSRDPRERGMVAYF. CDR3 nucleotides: TGTGCCACCAGCAGAGATCCCAGAGAGAGGGGGATGGTGGCGTATTTT. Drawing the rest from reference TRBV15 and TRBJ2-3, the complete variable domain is DAMVIQNPRYQVTQFGKPVTLSCSQTLNHNVMYWYQQKSSQAPKLLFHYYDKDFNNEADTPDNFQSRRPNTSFCFLDIRSPGLGDTAMYLCATSRDPRERGMVAYFGPGTRLTVL.